A selection of T cell receptor beta chains follows, all from one sample in a study of cytomegalovirus exposure and HLA in healthy donors. Measured with immunoSEQ multiplex PCR; TCRdb has only the in-frame clones, and not every one. The data hold 100,000 to 150,000 clones, with 78% observed a single time. Sequenced: PBMCs. Receptor source: a man aged 30 to 45 in good health and CMV-seropositive. Both conserved end residues are trimmed from each CDR3.

j_call v_call cdr3_aa
TRBJ1-2 TRBV27 ASRQGDRAGYT
TRBJ2-2 TRBV2 ASSKGTGGSLGELF
TRBJ2-5 TRBV11-3 ASSSDRGETQY
TRBJ1-2 TRBV7-2 ASSLGTGSYGYT
TRBJ1-1 TRBV7-9 ASSPPGQGISEAF
TRBJ2-7 TRBV6-5 ASSYYSGTQAYEQY
TRBJ1-2 TRBV7-2 ASSFDGSRFGYT
TRBJ2-1 TRBV4-1 ASSQEPGPGLARGAGISEQF
TRBJ1-2 TRBV27 ASSLTGYYYGYT
TRBJ2-7 TRBV5-6 ASGGRGGAYEQY
TRBJ2-5 TRBV7-3 ASSWTGGETQY
TRBJ2-1 TRBV5-4 ASSPTRGSYNEQF
TRBJ2-7 TRBV6-1 ASLAGGFLEQY
TRBJ2-7 TRBV7-6 ASSSTSSYEQY
TRBJ2-1 TRBV2 ASSPTSGIYNEQF
TRBJ2-7 TRBV6-5 ASRDRGLTYEQY
TRBJ2-5 TRBV15 ATSLRGGSSVETQY
TRBJ1-2 TRBV5-4 ASRQGQGGVYGYT
TRBJ1-4 TRBV5-1 ASSPLGQGLATNEKLF
TRBJ2-7 TRBV27 ASSLSGSQTGQY
TRBJ2-7 TRBV2 ASRRTGGEQY
TRBJ2-4 TRBV12-5 ASGLVIPVHRTSGSLLAKNIQY
TRBJ1-2 TRBV5-1 ASSSQGHGYT
TRBJ2-7 TRBV29-1 SVAFSGFSYEQY
TRBJ2-7 TRBV2 ASSEAGEAYGQY
TRBJ1-5 TRBV28 ASSSRQGVRNQPQH
TRBJ2-1 TRBV11-3 ASSEGLELNEQF
TRBJ1-5 TRBV27 ASSSTGGGQPQH
TRBJ1-1 TRBV27 ASSRLKGGTEAF
TRBJ1-1 TRBV6-5 ASSYGRKNTEAF
TRBJ2-5 TRBV28 ASSEGLGWETQY
TRBJ1-4 TRBV18 ASSPTGGREKLF
TRBJ2-1 TRBV25-1 ASSEILIAGGNNEQF
TRBJ2-7 TRBV4-1 ASSRGLAGGISYEQY
TRBJ1-1 TRBV6-6 ASSYEGASNTEAF
TRBJ2-1 TRBV5-4 ASSPGLAGLTYNEQF
TRBJ1-1 TRBV30 AWYQGARTEAF
TRBJ2-7 TRBV6-5 ASKGTSSYEQY
TRBJ2-7 TRBV20-1 SAGAVYEQY
TRBJ1-1 TRBV30 AWIMGQGQFEDTEAF
TRBJ2-1 TRBV6-5 ASSPGLAKSNEQF
TRBJ2-5 TRBV7-2 ASSLPGLAGGRY
TRBJ2-7 TRBV19 ASRPGQGLLYEQY
TRBJ2-7 TRBV10-3 ASHRDRAYEQY
TRBJ1-1 TRBV6-1 ASSKDRSTEAF
TRBJ1-1 TRBV19 AVRGLQAF
TRBJ2-5 TRBV4-3 ASSQVGGSQETQY
TRBJ2-3 TRBV29-1 SVRPGQGMPDTQY
TRBJ1-1 TRBV6-6 ASSLGDTEAF
TRBJ1-2 TRBV5-6 ASSLERIYGYT
TRBJ1-2 TRBV11-2 ASSSSGGYT
TRBJ2-3 TRBV28 ASTPRDYRDTQY
TRBJ1-1 TRBV28 ASSLPGQSISVAF
TRBJ1-1 TRBV5-4 ASSLGGGTGQVTEAF
TRBJ2-5 TRBV27 ASRATGNYQETQY
TRBJ2-7 TRBV21-1 ASSKVGAGYSYEQY